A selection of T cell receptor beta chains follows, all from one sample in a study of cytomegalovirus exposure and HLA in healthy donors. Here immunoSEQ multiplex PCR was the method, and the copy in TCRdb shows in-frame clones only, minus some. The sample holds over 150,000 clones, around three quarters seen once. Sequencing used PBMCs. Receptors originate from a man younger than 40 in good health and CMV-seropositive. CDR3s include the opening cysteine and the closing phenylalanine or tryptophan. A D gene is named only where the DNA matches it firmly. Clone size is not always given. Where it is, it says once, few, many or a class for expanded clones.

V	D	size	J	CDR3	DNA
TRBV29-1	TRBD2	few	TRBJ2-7	CSVETGGRREQYF	TGCAGCGTTGAAACGGGGGGGCGGCGCGAGCAGTACTTC
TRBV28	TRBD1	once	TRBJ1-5	CAYRRQGSNQPQHF	TGTGCCTACCGGAGACAGGGGAGCAATCAGCCCCAGCATTTT
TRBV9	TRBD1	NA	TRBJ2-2	CASSATGGFGGELFF	TGTGCCAGCAGCGCTACAGGGGGCTTTGGCGGGGAGCTGTTTTTT
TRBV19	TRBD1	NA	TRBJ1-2	CASSPRTGGSGYTF	TGTGCCAGTAGTCCTAGGACAGGGGGCTCTGGCTACACCTTC
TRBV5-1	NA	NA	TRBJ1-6	CASSMTGENSPLHF	TGCGCCAGCAGCATGACAGGAGAGAATTCACCCCTCCACTTT
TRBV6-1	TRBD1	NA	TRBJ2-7	CASSEAPGTDPGLGSYEQYF	TGTGCCAGCAGTGAAGCTCCTGGGACAGATCCAGGCCTAGGATCCTACGAGCAGTACTTC
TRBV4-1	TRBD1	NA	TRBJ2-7	CASSQHRDRDTYEQYF	TGCGCCAGCAGCCAACACCGGGACAGGGATACCTACGAGCAGTACTTC
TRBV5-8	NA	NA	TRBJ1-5	CASSLGGVGNQPQHF	TGTGCCAGCAGCCTCGGAGGGGTGGGAAATCAGCCCCAGCATTTT
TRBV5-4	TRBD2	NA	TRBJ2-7	CASSRGLVGAYEQYF	TGTGCCAGCAGCCGGGGACTAGTAGGGGCCTACGAGCAGTACTTC
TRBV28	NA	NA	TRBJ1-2	CASHTGGADYGYTF	TGTGCCAGCCATACAGGCGGAGCTGACTATGGCTACACCTTC
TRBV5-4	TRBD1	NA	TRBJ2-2	CASSTRQGATGELFF	TGTGCCAGCAGCACCCGACAGGGTGCCACCGGGGAGCTGTTTTTT
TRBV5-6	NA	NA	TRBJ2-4	CASSLARGVAKNIQYF	TGTGCCAGCAGCTTGGCCAGGGGGGTTGCCAAAAACATTCAGTACTTC
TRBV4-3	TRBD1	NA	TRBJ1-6	CASSVGQDNSPLHF	TGCGCCAGCAGCGTGGGACAGGATAATTCACCCCTCCACTTT
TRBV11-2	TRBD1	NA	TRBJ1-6	CASSRGQGVGNSPLHF	TGTGCCAGCAGCCGAGGACAGGGAGTAGGTAATTCACCCCTCCACTTT
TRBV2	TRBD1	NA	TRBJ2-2	CASSRDRGRTGELFF	TGTGCCAGCAGTAGGGACAGGGGGCGGACCGGGGAGCTGTTTTTT
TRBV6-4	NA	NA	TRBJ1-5	CASSIAGNQPQHF	TGTGCCAGCAGCATCGCAGGGAATCAGCCCCAGCATTTT